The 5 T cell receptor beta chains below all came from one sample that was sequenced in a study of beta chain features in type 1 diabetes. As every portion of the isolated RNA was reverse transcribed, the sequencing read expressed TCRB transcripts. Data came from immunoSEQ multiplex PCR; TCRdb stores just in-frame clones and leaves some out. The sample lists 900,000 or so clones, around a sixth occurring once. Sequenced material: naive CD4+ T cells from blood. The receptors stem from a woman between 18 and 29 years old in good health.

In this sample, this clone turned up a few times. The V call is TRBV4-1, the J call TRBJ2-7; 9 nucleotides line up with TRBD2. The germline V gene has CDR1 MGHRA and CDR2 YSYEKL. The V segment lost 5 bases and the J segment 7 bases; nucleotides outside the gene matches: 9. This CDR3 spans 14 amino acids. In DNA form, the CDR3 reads TGCGCCAGCAGCGGGATTAGCGGGAGACGGGAGCAGTACTTC. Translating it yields CASSGISGRREQYF.

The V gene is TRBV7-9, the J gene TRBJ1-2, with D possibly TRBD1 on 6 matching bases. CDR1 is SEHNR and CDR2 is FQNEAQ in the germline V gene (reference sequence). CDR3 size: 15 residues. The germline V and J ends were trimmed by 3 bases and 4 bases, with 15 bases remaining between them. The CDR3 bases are TGTGCCAGCAGCTTTTGGAACAGGGAAGGCTATGGCTACACCTTC. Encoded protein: CASSFWNREGYGYTF.

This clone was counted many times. The CDR3 DNA reads as TGTGCCAGTAGCTACGCAGGGAACACCGGGGAGCTGTTTTTT. Translating gives CASSYAGNTGELFF. The chain combines TRBV19 with TRBJ2-2; D uncertain. The CDR3 is made up of 14 amino acids. V was pared by 6 bases and J by 1 base, with 9 bases between. Germline V gene lookup returns CDR1 LNHDA and CDR2 SQIVND (reference sequence).

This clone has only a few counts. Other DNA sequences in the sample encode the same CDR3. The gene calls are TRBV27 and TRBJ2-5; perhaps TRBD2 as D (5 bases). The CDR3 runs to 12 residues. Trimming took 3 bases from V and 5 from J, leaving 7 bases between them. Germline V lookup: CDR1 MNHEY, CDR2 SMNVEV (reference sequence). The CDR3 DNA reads TGTGCCAGCAGTTTTAGAGGGGAGACCCAGTACTTC. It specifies CASSFRGETQYF.

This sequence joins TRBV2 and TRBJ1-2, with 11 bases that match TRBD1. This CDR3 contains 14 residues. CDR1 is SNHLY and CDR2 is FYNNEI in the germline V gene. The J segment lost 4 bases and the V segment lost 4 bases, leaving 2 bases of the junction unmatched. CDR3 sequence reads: CASSGTGGTYGYTF. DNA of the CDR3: TGTGCCAGCAGTGGGACAGGGGGCACCTATGGCTACACCTTC.